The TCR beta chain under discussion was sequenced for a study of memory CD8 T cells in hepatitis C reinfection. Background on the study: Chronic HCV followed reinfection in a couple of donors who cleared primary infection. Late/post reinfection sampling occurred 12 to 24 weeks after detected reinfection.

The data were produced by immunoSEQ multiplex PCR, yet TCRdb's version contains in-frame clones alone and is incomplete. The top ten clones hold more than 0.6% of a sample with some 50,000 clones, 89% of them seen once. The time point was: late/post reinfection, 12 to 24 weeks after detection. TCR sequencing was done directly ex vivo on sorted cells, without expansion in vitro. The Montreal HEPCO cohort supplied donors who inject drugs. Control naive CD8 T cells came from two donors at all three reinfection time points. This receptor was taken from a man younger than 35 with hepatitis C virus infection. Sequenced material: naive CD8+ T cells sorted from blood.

CDR3 amino acids: CASSEDWWTRGNEKLFF. In DNA, the CDR3 is TGTGCCAGCAGTGAAGATTGGTGGACTCGGGGGAATGAAAAACTGTTTTTT. This chain links TRBV6-1 with TRBJ1-4; tentative D call: TRBD1 (5 bases). The CDR3 has 17 amino acids. The V gene's germline CDR1 is MNHNS and CDR2 SASEGT. Trimming pared 1 base from V and 5 bases from J, leaving 17 bases between.